This entry lists 9 T cell receptor beta chains sequenced from one sample in a study of blood T cells in healthy people across ages. A second PCR of roughly 7 to 11 cycles used a sample-barcoded 5' primer and a J-beta primer mix. Each CDR3 protein is one row after TCRdb ran MiXCR on the 5' RACE reads. The sample records approximately 850,000 distinct CDR3 sequences, 40% to 50% being singletons. Sequences were obtained from blood. Receptor source: a man in his fifties or sixties in good health.

The gene calls are TRBV4-3 and TRBJ2-1; a possible D gene is TRBD1 (6 bases). CDR3 length: 17 amino acids. Trimming removed 0 bases at V and 7 bases at J, with 19 bases between. CDR1 LGHNA and CDR2 YSLEER come from the germline V gene. CDR3 sequence reads: CASSQDPLGQSPNEQFF. CDR3 DNA: TGCGCCAGCAGCCAAGATCCATTAGGACAGAGCCCGAATGAGCAGTTCTTC.

This clonotype was found many times. This chain links TRBV7-2 with TRBJ2-1; tentatively, D is TRBD2 (5 bases). The CDR3 runs to 17 residues. V was cut by 5 bases and J by 2 bases, with 19 bases left in between. Germline CDR1 and CDR2: SGHTA and FQGNSA. CDR3 in DNA: TGTGCCAGCAGCCCAGCGCCCCCGGGGAATACCTACAATGAGCAGTTCTTC. As protein: CASSPAPPGNTYNEQFF.

This clonotype has more than one count but fewer than ten. The rearrangement links TRBV4-3 to TRBJ1-4, with 9 bases matching TRBD1. CDR3 length: 16 amino acids. Germline CDR1 and CDR2: LGHNA and YSLEER. The J segment lost 8 bases and the V segment lost 4 bases, leaving 11 bases of the junction unmatched. The CDR3, as DNA: TGCGCCAGCAGCCCCCTCGGGACAGGGACGGCAGAAAAACTGTTTTTT. Its translation is CASSPLGTGTAEKLFF.

This chain joins TRBV3-1 and TRBJ2-5; the D gene is possibly TRBD2 (6 bases). The CDR3 loop spans 12 amino acids. Trimming stripped 7 bases from V and 2 bases from J, with 8 bases between. Germline CDR1 LGHDT, CDR2 YNNKEL (reference sequence). This CDR3 reads CASKGLQETQYF. The CDR3 DNA reads as TGTGCCAGCAAGGGACTTCAAGAGACCCAGTACTTC.

The rearrangement joins TRBV12-3 or TRBV12-4 to TRBJ1-4, with 7 bases fitting TRBD1. CDR3 length: 15 amino acids. With V trimmed by 6 bases and J by 4 bases, 8 bases remained unmatched. The CDR3 coding sequence is TGTGCCAGCAGGGAAACCGGGACAGTTAATGAAAAACTGTTTTTT. Its translation: CASRETGTVNEKLFF.

This clonotype was seen a few times. The V call is TRBV5-6, the J call TRBJ1-2; D gene uncertain. The CDR3 loop spans 13 amino acids. The V end was cut by 0 bases, the J end by 6 bases, with 9 bases between. CDR1 and CDR2 (germline): SGHDT, YYEEEE. The CDR3 DNA reads as TGTGCCAGCAGCTTGGGCCAGGTGAATGGCTACACCTTC. Its protein product is CASSLGQVNGYTF.

With respect to this clonotype: A read error may explain this, as a much larger clone is one base away. The chain is built from TRBV20-1 and TRBJ2-3, with 8 positions matching TRBD2. The V segment lost 5 bases and the J segment 3 bases; nucleotides outside the gene matches: 13. Germline CDR1 and CDR2: DFQATT and SNEGSKA (reference sequence). The CDR3 loop spans 16 amino acids. CDR3 loop: CSAVELAAKVTDTQYF. The CDR3 nucleotides are TGCAGTGCTGTCGAACTAGCGGCAAAGGTGACAGATACGCAGTATTTT.

This clonotype came up a few times. The chain uses TRBV10-3 and TRBJ1-2; D perhaps matches TRBD1 (5 bases). Trimming shortened V by 9 bases and J by 7 bases, and 12 bases separated the two germline ends. The CDR3 covers 11 residues. CDR1 and CDR2 from the germline V gene are ENHRY and SYGVKD. The CDR3 is CAIGGEGGYTF. CDR3 DNA sequence: TGTGCCATTGGAGGGGAGGGTGGCTACACCTTC.

J is TRBJ2-1 and V is TRBV20-1, with 8 bases lining up with TRBD2. CDR3 length equals 14 residues. V was pared by 6 bases and J by 2 bases, with 6 bases of the junction left unmatched. Per the germline V gene, CDR1 is DFQATT and CDR2 is SNEGSKA (reference sequence). The CDR3 protein is CSADPGGAYNEQFF. In DNA, the CDR3 is TGCAGTGCGGACCCGGGGGGGGCCTACAATGAGCAGTTCTTC.